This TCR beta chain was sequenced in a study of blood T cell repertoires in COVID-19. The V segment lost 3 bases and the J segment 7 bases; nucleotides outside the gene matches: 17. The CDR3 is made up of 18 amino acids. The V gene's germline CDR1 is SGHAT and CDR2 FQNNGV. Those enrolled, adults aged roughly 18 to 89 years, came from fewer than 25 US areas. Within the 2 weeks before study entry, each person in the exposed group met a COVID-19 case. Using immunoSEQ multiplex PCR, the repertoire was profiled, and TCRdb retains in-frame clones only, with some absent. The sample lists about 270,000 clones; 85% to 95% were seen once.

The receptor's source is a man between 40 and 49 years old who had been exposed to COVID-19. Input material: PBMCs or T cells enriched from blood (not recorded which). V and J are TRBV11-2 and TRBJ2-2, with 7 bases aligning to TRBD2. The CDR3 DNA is TGTGCCAGCAGCTTCCCCGGAGCGGGATGGACGGACGGCGGGGAGCTGTTTTTT. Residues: CASSFPGAGWTDGGELFF.